This is a list of T cell receptor beta chains from one sample in a study of blood T cell repertoires in COVID-19. Repertoires were generated with immunoSEQ multiplex PCR, while TCRdb's copy carries only in-frame clones and drops some. The table shows about 76,000 clones, with 75% to 85% occurring only once. The sequencing sample was made of peripheral blood. The source is a human donor in a cohort sampled during active COVID-19. Both conserved end residues are part of each CDR3. The order of the fields is J gene, V gene, clone size, D gene, CDR3 DNA, CDR3 protein. The D gene is left open where the match is weak. Rows give clone size only sometimes, using once, few, many, or a class for an expanded clone.

TRBJ1-2	TRBV7-8	-	-	TGTGCCAGCAGCTTAGGCGGGGCGGGGTATGGCTACACCTTC	CASSLGGAGYGYTF
TRBJ2-3	TRBV28	-	TRBD1	TGTGCCAGCAGTACGGGACAGGGGGCCACAGATACGCAGTATTTT	CASSTGQGATDTQYF
TRBJ2-5	TRBV6-5	many	-	TGTGCCAGCACACCCGGGAGTCGTGGGGAAGAGACCCAGTACTTC	CASTPGSRGEETQYF
TRBJ2-5	TRBV5-4	-	TRBD1	TGTGCCAGCAGCTCCCCTCGGACAGGAGCCATCCCAGAGACCCAGTACTTC	CASSSPRTGAIPETQYF
TRBJ2-7	TRBV28	-	TRBD1	TGTGCCAGCATCCCGGAGGGGACAGGGGGACCCGGGCAGTACTTC	CASIPEGTGGPGQYF
TRBJ2-1	TRBV5-1	-	-	TGCGCCAGCAGCTACCCTCCGGGACTTAGCGCACCAGGCAATGAGCAGTTCTTC	CASSYPPGLSAPGNEQFF
TRBJ2-1	TRBV5-1	-	TRBD1	TGCGCCAGCAGCAGCCGACAGGGAACCTACAATGAGCAGTTCTTC	CASSSRQGTYNEQFF
TRBJ1-3	TRBV7-2	-	TRBD1	TGTGCCAGCAGCCCATCAGGGGGCGCGGGAAACACCATATATTTT	CASSPSGGAGNTIYF
TRBJ2-2	TRBV7-2	-	TRBD1	TGTGCCAGCAGCTTAGAGGGACCCGGGACAGGGAAGGCCGGGGAGCTGTTTTTT	CASSLEGPGTGKAGELFF
TRBJ2-7	TRBV7-2	-	TRBD2	TGTGCCAGCAGCTTAGGACCTAGCGGGAGCTACGAGCAGTACTTC	CASSLGPSGSYEQYF
TRBJ1-5	TRBV5-1	few	TRBD1	TGCGCCAGCTCGCCTGAGACAGGGGGACAGCCCCAGCATTTT	CASSPETGGQPQHF
TRBJ2-3	TRBV29-1	-	TRBD2	TGCTCTTCGGGCGGGAGGGGGGGCACAGATACGCAGTATTTT	CSSGGRGGTDTQYF
TRBJ1-3	TRBV7-9	-	-	TGTGCCAGCAGGTCTAGCTCTGGAAACACCATATATTTT	CASRSSSGNTIYF
TRBJ2-7	TRBV5-1	-	TRBD1	TGCGCCAGCAGCTCGCAATTGACAGGGGTTTCCTACGAGCAGTACTTC	CASSSQLTGVSYEQYF
TRBJ1-5	TRBV19	many	TRBD1	TGTGCCAGTAGTATATGGGGGACAGCTCACCAGCCCCAGCATTTT	CASSIWGTAHQPQHF
TRBJ2-3	TRBV2	-	-	TGTGCCAGCAAGATCGGCGGGCCCTCAGATACGCAGTATTTT	CASKIGGPSDTQYF
TRBJ1-2	TRBV5-1	-	-	TGCGCCAGCAGCTTGGATGGGGCGAGTGGCTACACCTTC	CASSLDGASGYTF